This T cell receptor (beta chain) comes out of a study of shared clonotypes between healthy human individuals (dated by TCRdb to the early 2020s). Regarding the research as a whole: A couple of women and a few men aged 18 to 49 years were included in the cohort. For each donor, CD4 naive and CD4 memory were each run on three plates, CD8 naive on two plates, and CD8 memory on one plate. Blood TCR repertoires of a handful of healthy adults were deeply sequenced to estimate repertoire size and the extent of clonotype sharing between individuals. Libraries were prepared and TCR repertoires were sequenced by different laboratories using diverse techniques, in order to increase sequencing depth and limit assay-specific biases. Between about 0.85 and 10 billion PBMCs per donor were obtained by leukapheresis. Study-level results and caveats: Larger estimated clonotype richness was generally found for naive subsets than for memory subsets. When a few donors were compared, the shared fraction of clonotypes was about 5% for naive CD4, around 3.5% for naive CD8, more than 2% for memory CD4, and around 0.37% for memory CD8. Sampling was restricted to blood, and TCR repertoires in tissues likely differ from the TCR repertoires found in blood. Clonotypes shared by all four sorted-subset donors showed higher generation probabilities than non-shared clonotypes. Because the study included only a small number of donors, the genetic and exposure-history diversity represented was limited. Incomplete sequencing was indicated by rarefaction of sorted-subset datasets, despite the large sequencing depth. Pairwise subsampling indicated that sequencing depth was expected to affect the degree of clonotype sharing among donors.

CD8 naive samples consisted of CD45RO-negative cells that were positively selected for CCR7, yielding a CD45RA+CCR7+ population without TemRA cells. Donors were healthy HIV-negative adults with no recently reported acute infections or vaccinations. Every donor was a Caucasian adult residing in Nashville, Tennessee, USA. Blood was collected by leukapheresis, and PBMCs were isolated by Ficoll-Histopaque density gradient centrifugation and then cryopreserved in liquid nitrogen vapor phase. Purity and quantity of every magnetically sorted T cell population were checked by analytical flow cytometry. From each sorted fraction, genomic DNA was isolated and quantified by UV absorbance on a Nanodrop 2000c. Remarks on this clone: The antigen this receptor binds is unknown. The sample holds no much larger clone one base away, and base qualities are not on file.

TCR CDR3 regions were amplified from genomic DNA by multiplex PCR using the deep immunoSEQ assay. For each cell subset, the extracted genomic DNA was distributed evenly across all wells of several immunoSEQ 96-well plates, and each plate served as one replicate. Each replicate PCR for sorted subsets received 150 to 250 ng genomic DNA, equal to roughly 30,000 T cell genomes. Purified libraries were measured with a Qubit 3.0 fluorometer, size-checked on a Bioanalyzer 2100, and measured again with the KAPA Library Quantification kit. A separate single-read 150-cycle Illumina NextSeq 550 flow cell was used to sequence each immunoSEQ 96-well plate. In the original analysis: Because only junctional sequences without quality scores were contained in the immunoSEQ output, filtering matching that applied to full-length reads could not be performed. Sequences were annotated with PyIR, a Python wrapper for IgBLAST v1.9, using IMGT germline references to assign V/J genes and CDR3. Reads with weak V/J assignments (E-value above 1e-6), missing CDR3, stop codons, out-of-frame junctions, or ambiguous translated residues were removed. V3J clonotypes were defined by identical inferred V gene, J gene, and CDR3 amino acid sequence. The percentage overlap between two repertoires was calculated by dividing the number of shared unique clonotypes by the size of the smaller repertoire. Three approaches were used to assess repertoire richness: RTK rarefaction, the Chao1 estimator, and Recon v2.1 estimates of unobserved clonotypes. Generation probabilities were computed with OLGA for all TCRbeta clonotypes obtained by the gDNA method from a handful of donors. TCRdb re-hosts the immuneACCESS table, in-frame sequences only. Its copies lack some clones; in the studies checked, an unresolved V gene accounts for under half of them, and the cause for the rest is not known. The V and J calls and the clone size are those of that table, but D and trimming were determined from the DNA. Recorded for this sample are about 680,000 clones; around 90% of them occurred a single time. The ten largest account for 24% of the sample.

The CDR3 runs 18 amino acids, cysteine and phenylalanine included. The DNA shown is the 54-base CDR3, in frame from base 1. V is pared back by 2 bases and J by 4 bases, with 22 bases lying between the germline termini. CDR1 and CDR2 are drawn from the germline V gene (reference sequence): SEHNR, FQNEAQ. This clonotype was sampled from a man younger than 45 in good health. The material sequenced was naive CD8+ T cells sorted from blood. The cell subset or site label on this specimen signifies: CD45RA+CCR7+. The rearranged chain carries TRBV7-9 and TRBJ2-3; the D gene is perhaps TRBD2, on 6 matching bases. The CDR3: CASSLIIAAHGAPDTQYF. The DNA is TGTGCCAGCAGCTTAATTATAGCGGCCCACGGGGCCCCAGATACGCAGTATTTT.